What follows are 30 T cell receptor beta chains derived from one specimen sequenced in a study of cytomegalovirus exposure and HLA in healthy donors (dated by TCRdb to 2016 to 2017). The library was produced with the immunoSEQ multiplex PCR assay. For the multiplex PCR, a mixture combining 60 forward primers for TCR Vbeta segments and 13 reverse primers for TCR Jbeta segments was used. TCRdb obtained this table from immuneACCESS and retained in-frame rearrangements with V and J assigned. These tables miss some clones; where compared with another copy, unresolved V genes account for less than half of the shortfall, and the remainder is unexplained. The sample table records about 140,000 clones; roughly 80% of these occur just once. The ten largest account for roughly 3.4% of the sample. The sample was PBMCs. These receptors were taken from a male donor in good health and CMV-seronegative.

The rearrangement links TRBV27 to TRBJ1-2; 9 bases agree with TRBD1. Germline assignment: CDR1 MNHEY and CDR2 SMNVEV (reference sequence). The J segment lost 7 bases and the V segment lost 3 bases, leaving 3 bases of the junction unmatched. This CDR3 contains 13 residues. The CDR3 loop is CASSFGQGSGYTF. The CDR3 DNA is TGTGCCAGCAGTTTCGGACAGGGGTCTGGCTACACCTTC.

The chain carries TRBV7-3 and TRBJ2-3; the match to TRBD1 covers 7 bases. The CDR3 loop spans 14 amino acids. Germline CDR1 is SGHTA and CDR2 is FQGTGA. V lost 5 bases to trimming and J lost 0 bases; unmatched junction nucleotides: 2. CDR3 sequence reads: CASSRDSSTDTQYF. The CDR3 coding sequence is TGTGCCAGCAGCAGGGACAGTAGCACAGATACGCAGTATTTT. Filled out from reference TRBV7-3 and TRBJ2-3, the complete variable domain reads GAGVSQTPSNKVTEKGKYVELRCDPISGHTALYWYRQSLGQGPEFLIYFQGTGAADDSGLPNDRFFAVRPEGSVSTLKIQRTERGDSAVYLCASSRDSSTDTQYFGPGTRLTVL.

This rearrangement joins TRBV28 to TRBJ1-5; D gene unclear. V lost 3 bases to trimming and J lost 7 bases, with 13 bases between them. The CDR3 extends over 14 amino acids. Germline CDR1 and CDR2: MDHEN and SYDVKM. Here the CDR3 DNA reads TGTGCCAGCAGTTTCGCGAGGGTGCGCCAGCCCCAGCATTTT. Translated, it gives CASSFARVRQPQHF.

V usage is TRBV28 and J usage is TRBJ1-5; the match to TRBD1 covers 9 bases. Germline V gene data show CDR1 as MDHEN and CDR2 as SYDVKM. V shed 4 bases and J 9 bases; nucleotides not matched to a gene: 7. CDR3 length: 14 amino acids. The CDR3 region is CASSSPGTGLPQHF. The CDR3, as DNA: TGTGCCAGCAGTTCCCCCGGGACAGGGTTGCCCCAGCATTTT.

The chain couples TRBV18 to TRBJ2-7; 7 bases line up with TRBD1. The CDR3 covers 13 residues. Unmatched junction bases numbered 3, after V lost 3 bases and J lost 4 bases. The germline gives CDR1 KGHSH, CDR2 LQKENI. CDR3 DNA: TGTGCCAGCTCACCCTCACAGGGGTACGAGCAGTACTTC. Translated, it gives CASSPSQGYEQYF.

This clone appeared a few times. The chain links TRBV28 to TRBJ2-7; TRBD1 matches 10 bases. With 2 bases clipped from V and 6 bases from J, the junction kept 4 bases outside the gene matches. The CDR3 is 14 residues long. Germline V CDR1 and CDR2: MDHEN, SYDVKM. The CDR3 bases are TGTGCCAGCAGTTTAGGACAGGGGGTTGCCGAGCAGTACTTC. Translated, it gives CASSLGQGVAEQYF.

The chain employs TRBV5-5 and TRBJ2-5, with D maybe TRBD2 (5 bases). Germline CDR1 reads SGHKS; CDR2 reads YYEKEE (reference sequence). Trimming took off 4 bases at V and 5 bases at J, with 12 bases between the two ends. CDR3 length equals 13 residues. For the CDR3, the DNA is TGTGCCAGCAGCCCCCGCCCGGGGGAGACCCAGTACTTC. This encodes CASSPRPGETQYF.

This clone was detected only a few times. The chain carries TRBV5-6 and TRBJ2-5; 9 positions match TRBD1. The V gene end was trimmed by 4 bases and the J gene end by 5 bases; junction bases not matched to a gene: 6. CDR1 is SGHDT, CDR2 YYEEEE, per germline. The CDR3 loop spans 14 amino acids. The CDR3 nucleotides read TGTGCCAGCAGCGTACAGGGGGCAGGGGAGACCCAGTACTTC. This gives the protein CASSVQGAGETQYF.

This chain joins TRBV7-2 and TRBJ2-7; 7 nucleotides line up with TRBD2. This CDR3 has 12 amino acids. V was clipped by 11 bases and J by 2 bases; unmatched bases: 6. Germline V gives CDR1 SGHTA, CDR2 FQGNSA. In nucleotides, the CDR3 is TGTGCCGTCGGGGAGGGAACCTACGAGCAGTACTTC. It codes for CAVGEGTYEQYF.

The chain has TRBV6-5 and TRBJ2-7; D is possibly TRBD1 (6 bases). V was clipped by 6 bases and J by 7 bases, with 22 bases between them. There are 15 residues in the CDR3. Germline CDR1 reads MNHEY; CDR2 reads SVGAGI. In nucleotides, the CDR3 is TGTGCCAGCAGGTCACTCCCTAATGGGGGCATTGAGCAGTACTTC. Its translation: CASRSLPNGGIEQYF.

The chain recombines TRBV6-6 with TRBJ2-2, with 9 bases fitting TRBD1. The V gene's germline CDR1 is MNHNY and CDR2 SVGAGI (reference sequence). V gave up 4 bases and J gave up 4 bases; unmatched junction bases: 7. The CDR3 loop spans 16 amino acids. The CDR3 region has the DNA TGTGCCAGCAGTTTACGGACAGGGGTTGCCACCGGGGAGCTGTTTTTT. The encoded protein is CASSLRTGVATGELFF.

V gene TRBV9 combines with J gene TRBJ2-2; 8 positions agree with TRBD2. The CDR3 is made up of 15 amino acids. V trimming: 1 base; J trimming: 2 bases; junction bases outside the gene matches: 1. CDR1 and CDR2 from the germline V gene are SGDLS and YYNGEE. CDR3 loop: CASSVTSGNTGELFF. CDR3 bases: TGTGCCAGCAGCGTAACTAGCGGAAACACCGGGGAGCTGTTTTTT.

The chain is built from TRBV11-3 and TRBJ2-1; 9 nucleotides match TRBD1. Germline V gene data show CDR1 as SGHNT and CDR2 as YENEEA. Trimming took 5 bases from V and 0 from J; bases not matched to a gene: 5. The CDR3 runs 16 residues. In DNA form, the CDR3 reads TGTGCCAGCAGCCCTACAGGGGGCCTCTCCTACAATGAGCAGTTCTTC. Amino acids: CASSPTGGLSYNEQFF.

In this sample, this clone is medium-sized. This sample includes further DNA sequences coding for the same CDR3. The chain employs TRBV6-4 and TRBJ2-3; 10 bases are a match to TRBD2. The CDR3 loop spans 15 amino acids. The V gene's germline CDR1 is MRHNA and CDR2 SNTAGT. V lost 0 bases to trimming and J lost 3 bases; unmatched junction nucleotides: 0. The CDR3 nucleotides are TGTGCCAGCAGTGACTCTAGCGGGGGGACAGATACGCAGTATTTT. It specifies CASSDSSGGTDTQYF.

The chain couples TRBV6-1 to TRBJ1-5, with a weak D call TRBD1 (5 bases). Germline lookup yields CDR1 MNHNS and CDR2 SASEGT. V lost 5 bases and J lost 6, with 14 bases in between. This CDR3 is built from 14 residues. CDR3 sequence: CASSYFGGSQPQHF. The CDR3, as DNA: TGTGCCAGCAGTTATTTCGGGGGTAGTCAGCCCCAGCATTTT.

This clone was recorded a few times. V is TRBV2 and J is TRBJ2-5, with D maybe TRBD1 (6 bases). The CDR3 has 15 residues. Per the germline V gene, CDR1 is SNHLY and CDR2 is FYNNEI. Deletions cut 6 bases from V and 1 base from J, with 15 bases between. The CDR3 sequence: CASRKDRSRQETQYF. The CDR3 DNA follows: TGTGCCAGCAGAAAGGACAGAAGCCGCCAAGAGACCCAGTACTTC. The complete variable domain, with remaining parts taken from reference TRBV2 and TRBJ2-5, reads EPEVTQTPSHQVTQMGQEVILRCVPISNHLYFYWYRQILGQKVEFLVSFYNNEISEKSEIFDDQFSVERPDGSNFTLKIRSTKLEDSAMYFCASRKDRSRQETQYFGPGTRLLVL.

V usage is TRBV28 and J usage is TRBJ2-1; 8 bases line up with TRBD1. Germline CDR1 reads MDHEN; CDR2 reads SYDVKM. Trimming at V came to 5 bases and at J to 5 bases, leaving 14 bases not matched to a gene. The CDR3 has 17 residues. CDR3 residues: CASSSDRGVYWDNEQFF. Here the CDR3 DNA reads TGTGCCAGCAGTAGCGACAGGGGTGTCTATTGGGACAATGAGCAGTTCTTC.

The gene calls are TRBV9 and TRBJ2-2, with TRBD1 matching over 10 bases. This CDR3 region has 16 residues. The trim removed 3 bases at V and 5 bases at J, leaving 7 bases unmatched. Germline loops: CDR1 SGDLS, CDR2 YYNGEE. The CDR3 DNA reads TGTGCCAGCAGCGGCCGGGACAGGGGCGGAACCGGGGAGCTGTTTTTT. Translated: CASSGRDRGGTGELFF. The full variable domain, its missing parts supplied by reference TRBV9 and TRBJ2-2, is DSGVTQTPKHLITATGQRVTLRCSPRSGDLSVYWYQQSLDQGLQFLIQYYNGEERAKGNILERFSAQQFPDLHSELNLSSLELGDSALYFCASSGRDRGGTGELFFGEGSRLTVL.

This chain connects TRBV27 to TRBJ2-1; 13 bases are a match to TRBD2. Losses at the gene ends were 6 bases for V and 5 bases for J; bases not matched to a gene: 7. Per the germline V gene, CDR1 is MNHEY and CDR2 is SMNVEV (reference sequence). The CDR3 is 16 residues long. The CDR3 DNA is TGTGCCAGCAGCTGGGGAGGGACTAGCGGGAACAATGAGCAGTTCTTC. Translation: CASSWGGTSGNNEQFF.

The chain couples TRBV6-5 to TRBJ1-3, with 7 bases matching TRBD1. J gave up 2 bases and V 4 bases, and 2 bases lay outside the gene matches. CDR1 and CDR2 from the germline V gene are MNHEY and SVGAGI. This CDR3 spans 14 amino acids. The CDR3 DNA reads as TGTGCCAGCAGTTCTACAGGGGCTGGAAACACCATATATTTT. Its protein is CASSSTGAGNTIYF.

Only a few counts were recorded for this clone. The CDR3 nucleotides read TGTGCCAGCAGTTACGGGCTAGCGGGAGATACGCAGTATTTT. It specifies CASSYGLAGDTQYF. The chain carries TRBV6-5 and TRBJ2-3; TRBD2 agrees at 8 bases. This CDR3 has 14 amino acids. Trimming at V came to 2 bases and at J to 5 bases, leaving 3 bases not matched to a gene. CDR1 and CDR2 (germline): MNHEY, SVGAGI.

The V and J genes are TRBV19 and TRBJ2-1; TRBD2 aligns across 7 bases. The CDR3 contains 14 residues. The trim removed 5 bases at V and 4 bases at J, leaving 5 bases unmatched. Per the germline V gene, CDR1 is LNHDA and CDR2 is SQIVND (reference sequence). In DNA, the CDR3 is TGTGCCAGTAGTGTAACTAGCGAGTACAATGAGCAGTTCTTC. Translating it yields CASSVTSEYNEQFF. The variable domain in full, with the rest retrieved from reference TRBV19 and TRBJ2-1, is DGGITQSPKYLFRKEGQNVTLSCEQNLNHDAMYWYRQDPGQGLRLIYYSQIVNDFQKGDIAEGYSVSREKKESFPLTVTSAQKNPTAFYLCASSVTSEYNEQFFGPGTRLTVL.

CDR3 sequence reads: CAWSVGRAYEQYF. For the CDR3, the DNA is TGTGCCTGGAGTGTAGGCAGGGCCTACGAGCAGTACTTC. The chain joins TRBV30 to TRBJ2-7; tentatively, D is TRBD1 (5 bases). V gave up 0 bases and J gave up 2 bases, with 8 bases separating them. Germline V lookup: CDR1 GTSNPN, CDR2 SVGIG (reference sequence). This CDR3 is 13 amino acids long. The full variable domain, with the rest looked up from reference TRBV30 and TRBJ2-7, is SQTIHQWPATLVQPVGSPLSLECTVEGTSNPNLYWYRQAAGRGLQLLFYSVGIGQISSEVPQNLSASRPQDRQFILSSKKLLLSDSGFYLCAWSVGRAYEQYFGPGTRLTVT.

This chain uses TRBV7-2 with TRBJ1-1; 9 nucleotides align to TRBD1. The germline V gene encodes CDR1 SGHTA and CDR2 FQGNSA. The CDR3 sequence is 14 residues long. The V and J ends lost 7 bases and 4 bases, in that order; junction bases with no gene match: 7. As DNA, the CDR3 is TGTGCCAGCACTCAACAGGGGGCGAGCACTGAAGCTTTCTTT. Translated, it gives CASTQQGASTEAFF.

The chain employs TRBV2 and TRBJ2-3; unclear D gene. The CDR3 has 15 residues. In germline, CDR1 is SNHLY, CDR2 FYNNEI. The V end lost 1 base, the J end lost 0 bases, and 8 bases lay between the germline ends. DNA for the CDR3: TGTGCCAGCAGTGAAGTCAGTCTTAGCACAGATACGCAGTATTTT. Protein product: CASSEVSLSTDTQYF.

The V gene is TRBV5-5, the J gene TRBJ1-1, with 9 bases that match TRBD1. Unmatched junction bases numbered 4, after V lost 10 bases and J lost 3 bases. This CDR3 is 12 amino acids long. Germline V gene data show CDR1 as SGHKS and CDR2 as YYEKEE (reference sequence). The CDR3 reads CAGQGLDTEAFF. The CDR3 nucleotides are TGTGCCGGACAGGGGTTGGACACTGAAGCTTTCTTT.

In this sample, this clone turned up a few times. V gene TRBV5-1 combines with J gene TRBJ1-3, with D tentatively TRBD1 (5 bases). The CDR3 runs 15 residues. In germline, CDR1 is SGHRS, CDR2 YFSETQ. Trimming stripped 4 bases from V and 0 bases from J, with 11 bases between. The CDR3 loop is CASSSTTVSGNTIYF. In DNA form, the CDR3 reads TGCGCCAGCAGCAGTACGACAGTCTCTGGAAACACCATATATTTT.

The CDR3 DNA follows: TGTGCCAGCTCACCGGGACAGGGGAATGAAAAACTGTTTTTT. It specifies CASSPGQGNEKLFF. V is TRBV18 and J is TRBJ1-4; 10 bases align to TRBD1. Per the germline V gene, CDR1 is KGHSH and CDR2 is LQKENI. This CDR3 has 14 amino acids. V lost 3 bases, J lost 5 bases, and 0 bases stayed unmatched.

The chain employs TRBV21-1 and TRBJ1-1; the table calls TRBD1, which could not be checked here. TRBV21-1 counts as a pseudogene. CDR3 length equals 15 residues. The CDR3 loop is CASSKGGEVDTEAFF. In DNA, the CDR3 is TGTGCCAGCAGCAAAGGGGGCGAAGTGGACACTGAAGCTTTCTTT.

The chain recombines TRBV14 with TRBJ2-7; 10 bases fit TRBD1. CDR3 length: 16 amino acids. With 4 bases clipped from V and 5 bases from J, the junction kept 11 bases outside the gene matches. Per germline, CDR1 SGHDN and CDR2 FVKESK. As DNA, the CDR3 is TGTGCCAGCAGCCCCATTCTGGGACAGGGGTACCACGAGCAGTACTTC. This codes for CASSPILGQGYHEQYF.